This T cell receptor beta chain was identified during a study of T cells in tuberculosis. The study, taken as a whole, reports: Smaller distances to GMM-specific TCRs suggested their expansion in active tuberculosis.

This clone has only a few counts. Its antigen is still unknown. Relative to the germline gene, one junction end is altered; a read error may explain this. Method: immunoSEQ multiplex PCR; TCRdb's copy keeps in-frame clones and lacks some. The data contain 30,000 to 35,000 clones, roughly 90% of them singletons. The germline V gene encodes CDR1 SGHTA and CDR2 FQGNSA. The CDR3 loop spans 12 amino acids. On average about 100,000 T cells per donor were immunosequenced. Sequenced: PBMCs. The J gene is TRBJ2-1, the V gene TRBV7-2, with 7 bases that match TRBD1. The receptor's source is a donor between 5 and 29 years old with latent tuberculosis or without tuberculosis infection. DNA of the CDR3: TGTGCCAGCAGCCCAGACACAGGGGTTTCGGTCTTC. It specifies CASSPDTGVSVF. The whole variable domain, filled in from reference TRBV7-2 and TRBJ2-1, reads GAGVSQSPSNKVTEKGKDVELRCDPISGHTALYWYRQSLGQGLEFLIYFQGNSAPDKSGLPSDRFSAERTGGSVSTLTIQRTQQEDSAVYLCASSPDTGVSVFGPGTRLTVL.